This TCR beta chain was profiled in a study of blood T cells in healthy people across ages (dated by TCRdb to 2014 to 2015). Background on the whole study: In model experiments, template switching captured roughly one uniquely barcoded TCR beta cDNA molecule for every two T cells. To track age-related changes in TCR beta repertoire diversity, the study relied on deep sequencing normalized with unique cDNA molecular identifiers. The donors were split into four age groups: young (average about 16 years), middle-aged (around 40), aged (about 62) and long-lived (82). To avoid experimental bias, donors of different ages were distributed randomly across sequencing lanes. For two donors (one aged 18 to 29 and one aged 80 or older), the study analyzed two additional independent replicas of 1 million unique cDNA reads from the same blood draw.

The method behind the library was 5' RACE. The sequencing machine was an Illumina HiSeq 2500. A second PCR of roughly 7 to 12 cycles was run with a J-beta primer mix and a sample-barcoded 5' primer. A unique molecular identifier was introduced onto each TCR beta cDNA molecule by a template-switch 5' adaptor carrying 12 random nucleotides. Each sample yielded at least 3 million CDR3-containing paired-end reads. All of the RNA was converted into first-strand cDNA using the Mint cDNA synthesis kit, with a TRBC-specific oligonucleotide serving as the primer. After uracil-DNA glycosylase treatment, a first 18-cycle PCR used universal primers M1SS and BC2_uni_R on all cDNA. The authors' analysis ran thus. Normalization of each sample was performed by random selection of 1 million high-quality reads, each carrying a distinct molecular identifier. Reads with shared molecular identifiers were discarded instead of being binned into consensus sequences. CDR3 identification, clonotype clustering and error correction used MiTCR with a Q25 quality threshold and the strictest error-elimination algorithm. Lower-bound total TCR beta diversity was estimated with a nonparametric unseen species model using Euler transformation. The public sequencing data were trimmed at Q25 with fastp and processed into clonotypes with MiXCR by TCRdb, which kept only in-frame beta chains. Every entry covers one CDR3 protein and lists the most common genes and DNA from its rows. These V and J calls rely on TCRdb rather than the paper's analysis. Within this sample are about 1.4 million distinct CDR3 sequences, with approximately 59% of them counted one time only. About 6.7% of the sample goes to the ten largest clones.

The full study reports these points: There was a strong correlation between observed TCR beta diversity and the percentage of naive T cells measured by flow cytometry. Bulk unsorted PBMC profiling prevented conclusive comparison of naive and antigen-experienced compartments. Total diversity estimates from one million sequenced T cells were considered lower bounds and underestimates. Donor CMV infection status was unknown, potentially confounding age-related changes in expanded clonotypes. Compared with the aged group, the long-lived group had more naive CD4+ T cells, fewer expanded clones and increased TCR diversity, a pattern suggesting age selection. Observed TCR beta diversity per million T cells fell roughly linearly with age, and a significant reduction was already apparent by age about 43.

As to this clonotype: The specificity of this receptor is unknown. No much larger clonotype is one base removed from it; base qualities were not supplied.

Systemically healthy Caucasian individuals from Russia, 39 in total and aged about 6 to 90 years, were included as donors. Roughly 10 milliliters of peripheral blood were collected from each donor into EDTA-treated Vacutainer tubes. PBMCs were isolated by Ficoll-Paque density-gradient centrifugation, with at least 7 million obtained per sample. Trizol reagent was used to extract total RNA from PBMCs, with at least 5.5 micrograms per sample. Naive CD45RAhigh/CD27high T cell percentages were measured by flow cytometry on a PBMC aliquot from every donor. A distance of 2 bases separates the germline ends of V and J, which lose 0 bases and 0 bases respectively. From the germline V gene, CDR1 is ENHRY and CDR2 is SYGVKD. Its CDR3 holds 13 amino acids, cysteine through phenylalanine. Only CDR3 DNA is held: 39 bases, read in frame from base 1.

The chain uses TRBV10-3 and TRBJ1-1; the D gene cannot be named for sure. The sample comprised blood. This clonotype was obtained from a young man in good health. The CDR3 is CAISESLNTEAFF. The bases are TGTGCCATCAGTGAGTCGTTGAACACTGAAGCTTTCTTT.